This T cell receptor beta chain emerged from a study of blood T cell repertoires in COVID-19. Study-wide background: Spain, Italy and the United States supplied samples that represented acute and convalescent COVID-19. T cells, B-cell-depleted T cells, or PBMCs supplied cDNA or gDNA.

Methods used by the authors: Amplified reference gene primers provided the basis for estimating nucleated cell counts. TCRdb's table, derived via immunoSEQ multiplex PCR, lists solely in-frame clones and lacks some. V and J calls and clone size come straight from that table; D and trimming were deduced from the DNA. The sample lists about 340,000 clones, about 90% seen once, with just under 6.5% in the top ten. Seattle-derived patients entered the study during active infection and were followed longitudinally. V was clipped by 4 bases and J by 6 bases; unmatched bases: 6. The CDR3 is made up of 14 amino acids. Germline V CDR1 and CDR2: SGHAT, FQNNGV.

The specimen was peripheral blood. This TCR was recovered from a woman aged 45-65 years with COVID-19, enrolled during active disease. The chain combines TRBV11-2 with TRBJ1-1, with TRBD1 identical over 9 bases. DNA for the CDR3: TGTGCCAGCAGCTCGAGGGACAGGGCACCTGAAGCTTTCTTT. This gives the protein CASSSRDRAPEAFF.